The clone carrying this TCR beta chain was seen repeatedly, ten times or more. Its antigen is undetermined. The data originate from a study of Graves' ophthalmopathy and Graves' hyperthyroidism. Study results and caveats: Most expanded thyroid clonotypes above 0.001 frequency also appeared in blood. Progression of ophthalmopathy was predicted by the model with approximately 71% sensitivity and under 85% specificity.

Establishment of the diagnosis relied upon clinical symptoms, serum thyroxine, TRAb, thyroid ultrasound and orbital computed tomography. PBMCs came from over 9.5 ml of fresh peripheral blood. This CDR3 comprises 13 residues. Germline V gene sequence: CDR1 MNHNS, CDR2 SASEGT. The junction had 3 bases not matched to a gene; V was cut back by 6 bases and J by 1 base. RNA transcripts yielded amplified TCR beta CDR3 regions. The first round was an RT-PCR with HTBI primers, and the second round was a multiplex PCR. TCRdb analysed the multiplex PCR reads with MiXCR anew, one entry per CDR3 protein. The top ten hold around 6.5% of the sample, which has about 620,000 distinct CDR3 sequences, about 24% seen once.

The sequencing input was peripheral blood. V gene TRBV6-1 combines with J gene TRBJ2-7; TRBD2 agrees at 7 bases. This receptor was obtained from a woman younger than 30 with stable Graves' hyperthyroidism. Some clones in this sample may be carry-over from other donors' samples. CDR3 DNA: TGTGCCAGCAGAGACGGGAGGTCCTACGAGCAGTACTTC. Its protein is CASRDGRSYEQYF.